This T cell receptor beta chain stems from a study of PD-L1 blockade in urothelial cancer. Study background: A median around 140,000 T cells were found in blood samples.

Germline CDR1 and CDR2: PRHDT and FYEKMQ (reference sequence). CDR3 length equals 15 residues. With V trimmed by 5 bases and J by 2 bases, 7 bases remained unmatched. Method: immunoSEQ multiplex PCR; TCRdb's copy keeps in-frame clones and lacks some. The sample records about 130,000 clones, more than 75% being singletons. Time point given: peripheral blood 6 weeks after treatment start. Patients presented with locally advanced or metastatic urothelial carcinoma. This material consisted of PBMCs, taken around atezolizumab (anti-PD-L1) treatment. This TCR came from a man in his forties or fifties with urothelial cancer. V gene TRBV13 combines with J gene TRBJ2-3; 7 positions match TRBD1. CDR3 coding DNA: TGTGCCAGCAGCCTCGACAGGGTCCACACAGATACGCAGTATTTT. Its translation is CASSLDRVHTDTQYF.